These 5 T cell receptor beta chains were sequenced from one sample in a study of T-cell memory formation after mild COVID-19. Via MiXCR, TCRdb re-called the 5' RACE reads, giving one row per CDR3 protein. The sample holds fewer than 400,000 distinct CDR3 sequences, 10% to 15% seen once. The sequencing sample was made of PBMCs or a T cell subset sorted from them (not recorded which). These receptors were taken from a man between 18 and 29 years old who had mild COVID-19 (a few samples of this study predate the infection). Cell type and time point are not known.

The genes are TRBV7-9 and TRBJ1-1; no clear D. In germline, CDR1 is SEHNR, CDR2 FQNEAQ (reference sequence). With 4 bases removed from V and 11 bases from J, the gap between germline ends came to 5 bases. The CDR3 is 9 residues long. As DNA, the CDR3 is TGTGCCAGCAGCTCAGCCGCTTTCTTT. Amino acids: CASSSAAFF.

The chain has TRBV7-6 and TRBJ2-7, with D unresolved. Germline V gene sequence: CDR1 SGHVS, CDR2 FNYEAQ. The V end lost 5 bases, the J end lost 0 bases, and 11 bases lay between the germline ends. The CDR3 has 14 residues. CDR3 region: CASSLYSHSYEQYF. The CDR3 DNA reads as TGTGCCAGCAGCCTCTACAGCCACTCCTACGAGCAGTACTTC.

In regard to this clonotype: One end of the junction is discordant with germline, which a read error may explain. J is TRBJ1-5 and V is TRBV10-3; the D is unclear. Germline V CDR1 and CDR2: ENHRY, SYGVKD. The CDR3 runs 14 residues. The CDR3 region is CAIGEDTLNQPQHF. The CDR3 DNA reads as TGTGCCATCGGTGAAGACACCCTCAATCAGCCCCAGCATTTT.

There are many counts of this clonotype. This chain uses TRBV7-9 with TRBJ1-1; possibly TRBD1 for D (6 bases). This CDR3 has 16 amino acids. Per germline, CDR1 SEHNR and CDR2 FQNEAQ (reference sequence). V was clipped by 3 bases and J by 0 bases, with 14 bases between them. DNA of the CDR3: TGTGCCAGCAGCTTCCAGCCGGGACACCTGAACACTGAAGCTTTCTTT. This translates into CASSFQPGHLNTEAFF.

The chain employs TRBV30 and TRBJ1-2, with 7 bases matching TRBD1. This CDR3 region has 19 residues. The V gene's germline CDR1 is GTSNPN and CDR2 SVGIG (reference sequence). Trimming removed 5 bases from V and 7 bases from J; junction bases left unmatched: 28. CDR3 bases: TGTGCCTGGTCTCCCGTTAAGTTCCAGGGGCCAGGGGGGTTGAGTGGCTACACCTTC. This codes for CAWSPVKFQGPGGLSGYTF.